This TCR beta chain originates from a study of blood T cell repertoires in COVID-19. On the study more broadly: Some COVID-19 samples were acute and others convalescent; all came from the United States, Italy and Spain. T cells, B-cell-depleted T cells, or PBMCs supplied cDNA or gDNA.

How the authors handled the data: Counts of nucleated cells, estimated from reference gene primer amplification, were obtained. TCRdb's copy holds only in-frame clones and misses some; the assay was immunoSEQ multiplex PCR. V, J and clone size derive from that table, while D and trimming were established from the DNA sequence. This sample has approximately 290,000 clones, with about 89% found just once. V was pared by 3 bases and J by 6 bases, with 14 bases between. Germline values: CDR1 MDHEN, CDR2 SYDVKM. CDR3 length: 14 residues. Sample: peripheral blood. The J gene is TRBJ1-2, the V gene TRBV28; TRBD1 might be the D (5 bases). This TCR was recovered from a man between 25 and 39 years old with acute or convalescent COVID-19. CDR3 nucleotides: TGTGCCAGCAGTTTGGGGCAGGGTAGGGATGGCTACACCTTC. Translated, it gives CASSLGQGRDGYTF.